The 29 T cell receptor beta chains below were found in one sample sequenced in a study of CD8+ T cells in alopecia areata (dated by TCRdb to 2016 to 2018). The sample's time point label is to be understood as: around 4 weeks on oral tofacitinib. The treatment or condition label corresponds to: oral pan-JAK inhibitor, 5-10 mg twice daily. Library preparation used the immunoSEQ multiplex PCR assay. RNA was extracted from all samples and reverse transcribed into cDNA, which served as template for TCR sequencing. TCRdb stores this immuneACCESS table with in-frame sequences only. Part of the clones is absent; in the studies checked, under half of the shortfall reflects unresolved V genes, and no reason is known for the rest. The sample records about 140,000 clones, roughly 86% of which are singletons. The ten largest account for 13% of the sample. The material was CD8+ T cells sorted from blood, obtained at week 4, from a patient treated with tofacitinib. These receptors were collected from a human donor with alopecia areata.

The chain joins TRBV29-1 to TRBJ2-3; D is uncertain. Trimming took 1 base from V and 3 from J, leaving 5 bases between them. The CDR3 is 12 amino acids. CDR1 is SQVTM, CDR2 ANQGSEA, per germline. The CDR3, as DNA: TGCAGCGTTGAAGCCGGGACAGATACGCAGTATTTT. Its protein is CSVEAGTDTQYF.

DNA for the CDR3: TGTGCCAGTAGTATCGTGATGGCCGGGGAGCTGTTTTTT. The encoded protein is CASSIVMAGELFF. The genes are TRBV19 and TRBJ2-2; D gene unclear. Germline-derived CDR1 and CDR2 are LNHDA and SQIVND (reference sequence). V lost 3 bases and J lost 6, with 8 bases in between. The CDR3 has 13 amino acids.

This chain joins TRBV7-6 and TRBJ2-7; 7 positions match TRBD1. Germline lookup yields CDR1 SGHVS and CDR2 FNYEAQ. The CDR3 contains 15 residues. J lost 3 bases, V lost 5 bases, and 10 bases had no gene match. CDR3 amino acids: CASSPTGTAFYEQYF. The CDR3 DNA reads TGTGCCAGCAGCCCAACCGGGACAGCTTTCTACGAGCAGTACTTC.

V is TRBV6-5 and J is TRBJ1-1; 8 bases agree with TRBD1. The trim removed 4 bases at V and 4 bases at J, leaving 5 bases unmatched. The CDR3 is 14 amino acids. Germline V gene data show CDR1 as MNHEY and CDR2 as SVGAGI. CDR3 bases: TGTGCCAGCAGTTTTGGGACAGGACCCACTGAAGCTTTCTTT. Translated, it gives CASSFGTGPTEAFF.

The chain joins TRBV10-2 to TRBJ2-1; TRBD1 matches at 12 bases. The V and J ends lost 4 bases and 6 bases, in that order; junction bases with no gene match: 7. Looked up from germline, CDR1 is WSHSY and CDR2 is SAAADI. The CDR3 is 16 residues long. This CDR3 is CASSALAGQGANEQFF. The CDR3 bases are TGCGCCAGCAGTGCCCTGGCGGGACAGGGGGCCAATGAGCAGTTCTTC.

This rearrangement joins TRBV11-2 to TRBJ2-7, with no clear D. The CDR3 totals 13 residues. Germline V gene data show CDR1 as SGHAT and CDR2 as FQNNGV. Trimming took 1 base from V and 2 from J, leaving 6 bases between them. The CDR3 loop is CASSLGPTYEQYF. The CDR3 DNA is TGTGCCAGCAGCTTAGGCCCGACCTACGAGCAGTACTTC. Looking up the rest from reference TRBV11-2 and TRBJ2-7 gives the full variable domain: EAGVAQSPRYKIIEKRQSVAFWCNPISGHATLYWYQQILGQGPKLLIQFQNNGVVDDSQLPKDRFSAERLKGVDSTLKIQPAKLEDSAVYLCASSLGPTYEQYFGPGTRLTVT.

The chain carries TRBV15 and TRBJ2-3; either TRBD1 or TRBD2 may fit D (5 bases each). Germline V CDR1 and CDR2: LNHNV, YYDKDF (reference sequence). V lost 1 base and J lost 4, with 6 bases in between. This CDR3 region has 13 residues. CDR3 sequence: CATSRVGPDTQYF. Written as DNA, the CDR3 is TGTGCCACCAGCAGAGTGGGACCAGATACGCAGTATTTT.

CDR3 sequence (DNA): TGTGCCAGTAGTATAGTTCCTAGCCGGTACAATGAGCAGTTCTTC. It yields the protein CASSIVPSRYNEQFF. This chain joins TRBV19 and TRBJ2-1; a weak D match, TRBD2 (5 bases). Germline V lookup: CDR1 LNHDA, CDR2 SQIVND (reference sequence). The CDR3 consists of 15 residues. V shed 1 base and J shed 4 bases, with 11 bases lying between them.

The chain uses TRBV9 and TRBJ2-7, with a possible D match to TRBD1 (5 bases). The ends were cut back, 0 bases at V and 2 bases at J, with 15 bases in the middle. Per germline, CDR1 SGDLS and CDR2 YYNGEE. CDR3 length equals 16 residues. CDR3 sequence reads: CASSVAVDSPTYEQYF. The CDR3 DNA sequence: TGTGCCAGCAGCGTAGCTGTAGACAGCCCCACCTACGAGCAGTACTTC.

The rearrangement joins TRBV6-6 to TRBJ1-1; D gene ambiguous. Per germline, CDR1 MNHNY and CDR2 SVGAGI (reference sequence). The CDR3 spans 15 residues. Trimming took 0 bases from V and 3 from J, leaving 11 bases between them. The CDR3 bases are TGTGCCAGCAGTTACTCGGTAGAACGAGACACTGAAGCTTTCTTT. It encodes CASSYSVERDTEAFF.

The chain combines TRBV11-2 with TRBJ2-1; TRBD2 agrees at 10 bases. The CDR3 has 16 amino acids. Germline-derived CDR1 and CDR2 are SGHAT and FQNNGV. The trim removed 0 bases at V and 6 bases at J, leaving 5 bases unmatched. CDR3 sequence reads: CASSLDGLAGVNEQFF. The DNA for the CDR3 is TGTGCCAGCAGCTTAGACGGTCTAGCGGGAGTCAATGAGCAGTTCTTC.

V usage is TRBV27 and J usage is TRBJ1-5; no clear D. Germline-derived CDR1 and CDR2 are MNHEY and SMNVEV (reference sequence). V shed 2 bases and J shed 6 bases, with 5 bases lying between them. The CDR3 extends over 12 amino acids. For the CDR3, the DNA is TGTGCCAGCAGTTTAATGGGTCAGCCCCAGCATTTT. Protein product: CASSLMGQPQHF.

V is TRBV7-2 and J is TRBJ2-1; 12 bases match TRBD1. The J segment lost 10 bases and the V segment lost 5 bases, leaving 9 bases of the junction unmatched. Germline assignment: CDR1 SGHTA and CDR2 FQGNSA. The CDR3 contains 15 residues. The CDR3, as DNA: TGTGCCAGCAGCCGGGACAGGGGGCTTCTTGGGGAGCAGTTCTTC. Its translation: CASSRDRGLLGEQFF.

This chain uses TRBV7-9 with TRBJ2-7; no definite D call. The CDR3 has 13 residues. CDR1 SEHNR and CDR2 FQNEAQ come from the germline V gene (reference sequence). V lost 1 base and J lost 5, with 9 bases in between. CDR3 nucleotides: TGTGCCAGCAGCTTAGGGCTACCCCACGAGCAGTACTTC. It encodes CASSLGLPHEQYF.

The J gene is TRBJ2-7, the V gene TRBV30; no definite D call. CDR3 length: 12 residues. CDR1 is GTSNPN, CDR2 SVGIG, per germline (reference sequence). Trimming took 3 bases from V and 0 from J, leaving 6 bases between them. This CDR3 is CAWSSNSYEQYF. CDR3 nucleotide sequence: TGTGCCTGGAGCTCGAACTCCTACGAGCAGTACTTC.

V gene TRBV5-4 combines with J gene TRBJ2-1; 8 bases fit TRBD2. Unmatched junction bases numbered 8, after V lost 0 bases and J lost 3 bases. This CDR3 has 17 amino acids. The germline V gene has CDR1 SGHNT and CDR2 YYREEE (reference sequence). CDR3 amino acids: CASSLGVAGRNYNEQFF. CDR3 coding DNA: TGTGCCAGCAGCTTGGGGGTAGCGGGGAGGAACTACAATGAGCAGTTCTTC.

DNA for the CDR3: TGTGCCAGCAGTTCAACAGATCAAGAGACCCAGTACTTC. It is translated as CASSSTDQETQYF. The chain has TRBV27 and TRBJ2-5, with D hard to call. Trimming took 4 bases from V and 2 from J, leaving 8 bases between them. The CDR3 loop spans 13 amino acids. Germline CDR1 is MNHEY and CDR2 is SMNVEV (reference sequence).

This sequence joins TRBV11-2 and TRBJ2-1, with D possibly matching TRBD2 (6 bases). The V gene's germline CDR1 is SGHAT and CDR2 FQNNGV. The CDR3 spans 16 residues. The V gene lost 2 bases and the J gene lost 5 bases, with 16 bases spanning the gap. CDR3 sequence reads: CASSLRTGVGDNEQFF. CDR3 in DNA: TGTGCCAGCAGCTTACGTACGGGGGTGGGAGACAATGAGCAGTTCTTC.

This clone was detected only a few times. This chain joins TRBV4-1 and TRBJ2-7; D remains unclear. Germline lookup yields CDR1 MGHRA and CDR2 YSYEKL. V gave up 0 bases and J gave up 4 bases, with 7 bases separating them. The CDR3 loop spans 13 amino acids. The CDR3 sequence: CASSQDLAYEQYF. CDR3 nucleotide sequence: TGCGCCAGCAGCCAAGATTTGGCTTACGAGCAGTACTTC.

This clone turned up a few times. The chain uses TRBV29-1 and TRBJ2-2; 13 positions match TRBD2. CDR1 and CDR2 (germline): SQVTM, ANQGSEA. V dropped 1 base and J dropped 3; count of bases not matched to a gene: 2. The CDR3 loop spans 16 amino acids. As DNA, the CDR3 is TGCAGCGTTGAAGGGACTAGCGGGGGACACACCGGGGAGCTGTTTTTT. Its protein is CSVEGTSGGHTGELFF.

This clone was observed a single time. J is TRBJ1-1 and V is TRBV7-2; weak D call: TRBD1 (5 bases). Germline CDR1 and CDR2: SGHTA and FQGNSA. V was trimmed by 5 bases and J by 1 base, leaving 8 bases between them. The CDR3 contains 13 residues. In nucleotides, the CDR3 is TGTGCCAGCAGCGAAGACAGGAACACTGAAGCTTTCTTT. It encodes CASSEDRNTEAFF.

This chain links TRBV10-1 with TRBJ2-7, with a weak D call TRBD1 (6 bases). The CDR3 is 14 amino acids. Germline-derived CDR1 and CDR2 are WNHNN and SYGVQD (reference sequence). V was pared by 3 bases and J by 5 bases, with 14 bases between. Here the CDR3 reads CASSDMQGNHEQYF. CDR3 bases: TGCGCCAGCAGTGATATGCAGGGGAACCACGAGCAGTACTTC.

This clone was seen only a few times. The rearrangement joins TRBV6-1 to TRBJ2-7; the match to TRBD2 covers 9 bases. Looked up from germline, CDR1 is MNHNS and CDR2 is SASEGT. Trimming at V came to 4 bases and at J to 5 bases, leaving 12 bases not matched to a gene. The CDR3 runs 16 residues. This chain's CDR3 is CASSAPPGTSPNEQYF. The CDR3 DNA reads as TGTGCCAGCAGTGCTCCCCCCGGGACTAGCCCCAACGAGCAGTACTTC.

This clone was counted only a few times. The chain combines TRBV6-5 with TRBJ2-3; D is ambiguous. The V gene lost 3 bases and the J gene lost 4 bases, with 11 bases spanning the gap. This CDR3 comprises 14 residues. Germline-derived CDR1 and CDR2 are MNHEY and SVGAGI. The DNA for the CDR3 is TGTGCCAGCAGTTATACGGGCTCCCCAGATACGCAGTATTTT. Translation: CASSYTGSPDTQYF.

DNA for the CDR3: TGTGCCAGCAGTTCCCAGGGGGCTGACTACAATGAGCAGTTCTTC. Translating gives CASSSQGADYNEQFF. The V gene is TRBV6-5, the J gene TRBJ2-1, with 8 bases lining up with TRBD1. The CDR3 runs 15 residues. Germline CDR1 is MNHEY and CDR2 is SVGAGI. The junction had 5 bases not matched to a gene; V was cut back by 4 bases and J by 3 bases.

The rearrangement uses TRBV5-6 and TRBJ1-1; D is unresolved. Germline CDR1 and CDR2: SGHDT and YYEEEE. V was cut by 0 bases and J by 1 base, with 4 bases left in between. This CDR3 has 13 amino acids. CDR3 loop: CASSLAANTEAFF. DNA of the CDR3: TGTGCCAGCAGCTTGGCAGCGAACACTGAAGCTTTCTTT.

V is TRBV30 and J is TRBJ2-7; D remains ambiguous. From germline, CDR1 is GTSNPN and CDR2 SVGIG (reference sequence). CDR3 length: 11 amino acids. Trimming removed 3 bases at V and 1 base at J, with 4 bases between. This CDR3 is CAWSISYEQYF. CDR3 sequence (DNA): TGTGCCTGGAGCATTTCCTACGAGCAGTACTTC.

The chain links TRBV29-1 to TRBJ2-5; 7 bases fit TRBD1. Germline V gene data show CDR1 as SQVTM and CDR2 as ANQGSEA. The CDR3 runs 13 residues. With 6 bases clipped from V and 5 bases from J, the junction kept 9 bases outside the gene matches. The CDR3 sequence: CSVTGVGSETQYF. DNA for the CDR3: TGCAGCGTCACAGGGGTTGGGTCGGAGACCCAGTACTTC.

V usage is TRBV9 and J usage is TRBJ2-7; 9 nucleotides agree with TRBD1. The V and J ends lost 3 bases and 4 bases, in that order; junction bases with no gene match: 5. Germline values: CDR1 SGDLS, CDR2 YYNGEE. CDR3 length: 14 residues. CDR3 DNA sequence: TGTGCCAGCAGCGGGAGGGACAGGGAATACGAGCAGTACTTC. Amino acid sequence: CASSGRDREYEQYF.